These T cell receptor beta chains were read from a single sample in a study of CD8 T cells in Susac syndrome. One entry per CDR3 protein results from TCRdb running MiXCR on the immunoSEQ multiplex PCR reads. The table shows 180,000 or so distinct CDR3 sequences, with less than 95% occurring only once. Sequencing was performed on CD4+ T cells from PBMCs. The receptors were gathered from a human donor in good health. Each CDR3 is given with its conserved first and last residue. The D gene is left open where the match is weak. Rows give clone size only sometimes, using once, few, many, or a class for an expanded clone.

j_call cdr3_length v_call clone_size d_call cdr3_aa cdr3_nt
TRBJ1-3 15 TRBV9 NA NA CASSVEGQPGNTIYF TGTGCCAGCAGCGTAGAGGGGCAACCTGGAAACACCATATATTTT
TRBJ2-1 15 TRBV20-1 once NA CSARGAGRSYNEQFF TGCAGTGCTAGAGGGGCGGGGCGATCCTACAATGAGCAGTTCTTC
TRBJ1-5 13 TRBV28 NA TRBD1 CASRKDRGQPQHF TGTGCCAGCAGGAAGGACAGGGGCCAGCCCCAGCATTTT
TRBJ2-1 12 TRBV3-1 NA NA CASSQVNNEQFF TGTGCCAGCAGCCAAGTAAACAATGAGCAGTTCTTC
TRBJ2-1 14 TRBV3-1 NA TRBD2 CASSHSGRGNEQFF TGTGCCAGCAGCCATAGCGGGAGAGGCAATGAGCAGTTCTTC
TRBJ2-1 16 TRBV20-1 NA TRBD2 CSAFAAGLAGYNEQFF TGCAGTGCCTTTGCCGCTGGACTAGCGGGCTACAATGAGCAGTTCTTC
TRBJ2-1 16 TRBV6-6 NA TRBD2 CASSYSTSGSYNEQFF TGTGCCAGCAGTTACTCGACTAGCGGCTCCTACAATGAGCAGTTCTTC
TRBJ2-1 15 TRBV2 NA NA CASTPNGATYNEQFF TGTGCCAGCACCCCCAACGGGGCTACCTACAATGAGCAGTTCTTC
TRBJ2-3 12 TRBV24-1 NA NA CATSGSLDTQYF TGTGCCACCAGTGGCTCATTAGATACGCAGTATTTT
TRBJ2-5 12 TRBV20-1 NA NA CSAMAIQETQYF TGCAGTGCTATGGCCATTCAAGAGACCCAGTACTTC
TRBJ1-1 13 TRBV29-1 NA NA CSVFIAANTEAFF TGCAGCGTTTTCATCGCGGCGAACACTGAAGCTTTCTTT
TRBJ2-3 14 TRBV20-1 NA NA CSASPQRSTDTQYF TGCAGTGCTAGTCCGCAGAGGAGCACAGATACGCAGTATTTT
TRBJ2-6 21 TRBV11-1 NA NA CASSLPRVWRGSSSGANVLTF TGTGCCAGCAGCTTACCTAGGGTATGGAGGGGGTCTTCATCTGGGGCCAACGTCCTGACTTTC
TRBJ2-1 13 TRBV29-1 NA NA CSVEGRGYNEQFF TGCAGCGTTGAGGGGCGAGGTTACAATGAGCAGTTCTTC
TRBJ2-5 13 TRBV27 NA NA CASSFTRVETQYF TGTGCCAGCAGTTTTACCAGGGTAGAGACCCAGTACTTC
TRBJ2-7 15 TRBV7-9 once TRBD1 CASSLEGGFSYEQYF TGTGCCAGCAGCTTAGAAGGGGGCTTCTCCTACGAGCAGTACTTC
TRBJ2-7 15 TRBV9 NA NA CASSPRGSGRDEQYF TGTGCCAGCAGCCCTCGGGGGTCGGGCCGGGACGAGCAGTACTTC
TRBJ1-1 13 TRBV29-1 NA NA CSVEIGGNTEAFF TGCAGCGTTGAAATTGGTGGGAACACTGAAGCTTTCTTT